The TCR beta chain under discussion was sequenced for a study of siplizumab effects on memory and regulatory T cells. Study outcomes and limitations: There was no confirmation of the suppressive function of proliferating Tregs from siplizumab cultures. Contribution to the alloresponse seemed major for naive T cells, which also seemed more diverse than memory cells. Siplizumab brought about a significant reduction in alloreactive sequences traceable to unstimulated CD4+ memory cells.

A word on this clone: The antigen is unknown.

Germline V gene sequence: CDR1 SNHLY, CDR2 FYNNEI. The CDR3 has 15 residues. V lost 6 bases, J lost 6 bases, and 20 bases lay in between. The data were produced by immunoSEQ multiplex PCR, yet TCRdb's version contains in-frame clones alone and is incomplete. Of about 50,000 clones detected, just over 95% appear once; the ten largest clones hold about 1.1%. Specimen: naive CD8+ T cells sorted from blood. The chain uses TRBV2 and TRBJ1-1, with D tentatively TRBD1 (5 bases). The TCR was taken from a human donor in good health. This CDR3 reads CASRMNSGGSSEAFF. The CDR3 bases are TGTGCCAGCAGGATGAACAGTGGGGGGTCCTCTGAAGCTTTCTTT.